One and the same sample provided the 22 T cell receptor beta chains below, sequenced in a study of shared clonotypes between healthy human individuals. TCRdb's copy holds only in-frame clones and misses some; the assay was immunoSEQ multiplex PCR. The sample lists about 1,900,000 clones, about 95% seen once, with 1% to 1.5% in the top ten. CD45RO-negative, CCR7-selected cells formed the naive CD8 fraction, which excluded terminally differentiated effector memory CD45RA+ cells. Specimen: naive CD8+ T cells sorted from blood. The source is a man younger than 35 in good health.

The CDR3 DNA sequence: TGCAGCGTTGAAAGCCGGGGCTACGAGCAGTACTTC. Amino acid sequence: CSVESRGYEQYF. J is TRBJ2-7 and V is TRBV29-1; possible D gene TRBD2, 5 bases. V gave up 2 bases and J gave up 3 bases, with 8 bases separating them. From germline, CDR1 is SQVTM and CDR2 ANQGSEA. The CDR3 runs to 12 residues.

This rearrangement joins TRBV5-8 to TRBJ2-7; 7 bases are a match to TRBD2. The CDR3 has 11 residues. The germline CDR1 and CDR2 sequences are SGHTS and YDEGEE. J lost 11 bases, V lost 2 bases, and 4 bases had no gene match. The CDR3, as DNA: TGTGCCAGCAGCTTTAGCGGGCGCGAGTACTTC. Protein: CASSFSGREYF.

The count of this clone is one. This CDR3 is also generated by other DNA sequences in the sample. The chain recombines TRBV9 with TRBJ1-1; TRBD1 might be the D (6 bases). The CDR3 covers 15 residues. V dropped 0 bases and J dropped 0 bases, with 9 bases sitting between them. CDR1 is SGDLS, CDR2 YYNGEE, per germline. CDR3 sequence reads: CASSVDGGLNTEAFF. CDR3 bases: TGTGCCAGCAGCGTAGATGGGGGCCTGAACACTGAAGCTTTCTTT. The whole variable domain, remainder taken from reference TRBV9 and TRBJ1-1, is DSGVTQTPKHLITATGQRVTLRCSPRSGDLSVYWYQQSLDQGLQFLIQYYNGEERAKGNILERFSAQQFPDLHSELNLSSLELGDSALYFCASSVDGGLNTEAFFGQGTRLTVV.

The sample holds one count of this clone. The CDR3, as DNA: TGTGCCATCAGTGAACGGCAGGGGAACAATCAGCCCCAGCATTTT. Translation: CAISERQGNNQPQHF. V and J are TRBV10-3 and TRBJ1-5; a weak D match, TRBD1 (6 bases). V dropped 3 bases and J dropped 3 bases, with 12 bases sitting between them. The CDR3 length is 15 residues. Germline loops: CDR1 ENHRY, CDR2 SYGVKD.

A remark on this clone: Other nucleotide sequences in the sample specify the same CDR3. The chain links TRBV6-5 to TRBJ2-3, with no clear D. Trimming stripped 0 bases from V and 4 bases from J, with 8 bases between. The CDR3 runs 14 residues. The germline CDR1 and CDR2 sequences are MNHEY and SVGAGI. CDR3 amino acids: CASSYSGESDTQYF. CDR3 sequence (DNA): TGTGCCAGCAGTTACTCTGGGGAATCAGATACGCAGTATTTT.

The genes are TRBV6-1 and TRBJ1-6; unclear D gene. This CDR3 is 11 amino acids long. Germline CDR1 is MNHNS and CDR2 is SASEGT. With 9 bases removed from V and 10 bases from J, the gap between germline ends came to 10 bases. CDR3 DNA: TGTGCCAGGGGTGAGGAGTCACCCCTCCACTTT. Translating gives CARGEESPLHF.

The table lists this clone with a count of one. CDR3 sequence reads: CASSSTEYQETQYF. Here the CDR3 DNA reads TGTGCCAGCAGCTCGACAGAGTACCAAGAGACCCAGTACTTC. The chain recombines TRBV13 with TRBJ2-5, with D perhaps matching TRBD1 (5 bases). The germline V gene has CDR1 PRHDT and CDR2 FYEKMQ (reference sequence). This CDR3 is 14 amino acids long. V was cut by 4 bases and J by 0 bases, with 9 bases left in between.

The gene calls are TRBV6-6 and TRBJ1-6; no firm D call. The germline V and J ends were trimmed by 5 bases and 4 bases, with 12 bases remaining between them. The CDR3 consists of 15 residues. CDR1 is MNHNY and CDR2 is SVGAGI in the germline V gene (reference sequence). The CDR3 DNA follows: TGTGCCAGCAGTACCCCTGGGGTGTATAATTCACCCCTCCACTTT. Its translation: CASSTPGVYNSPLHF.

The chain combines TRBV9 with TRBJ2-5, with 11 bases that match TRBD2. This CDR3 is 17 amino acids long. J was trimmed by 1 base and V by 0 bases; bases with no gene match: 5. The germline V gene encodes CDR1 SGDLS and CDR2 YYNGEE. The CDR3 here is CASSVEATSGIQETQYF. CDR3 nucleotide sequence: TGTGCCAGCAGCGTAGAGGCGACTAGCGGGATCCAAGAGACCCAGTACTTC.

The gene calls are TRBV4-2 and TRBJ2-7; 8 bases line up with TRBD2. Germline CDR1 reads LGHNA; CDR2 reads YNFKEQ. The CDR3 consists of 16 residues. V lost 0 bases and J lost 0; bases outside the gene matches: 4. DNA of the CDR3: TGTGCCAGCAGCCAAGATCCAGCGGGGGACTCCTACGAGCAGTACTTC. It translates to CASSQDPAGDSYEQYF.

The chain uses TRBV7-9 and TRBJ2-7; the D is unclear. Germline V gene sequence: CDR1 SEHNR, CDR2 FQNEAQ (reference sequence). V was trimmed by 2 bases and J by 5 bases, leaving 10 bases between them. There are 13 residues in the CDR3. DNA for the CDR3: TGTGCCAGCAGCTTATCCCGGATCCACGAGCAGTACTTC. It translates to CASSLSRIHEQYF.

The V and J genes are TRBV6-6 and TRBJ1-2; D gene unclear. The germline CDR1 and CDR2 sequences are MNHNY and SVGAGI (reference sequence). This CDR3 contains 13 residues. V lost 6 bases to trimming and J lost 1 base, with 9 bases between them. CDR3 protein: CASSSQDNYGYTF. CDR3 nucleotides: TGTGCCAGCAGCTCACAAGATAACTATGGCTACACCTTC.

With respect to this clone: This same CDR3 is encoded by further DNA sequences in the sample. J is TRBJ1-5 and V is TRBV27; D may be TRBD1 (6 bases). V was shortened by 8 bases and J by 4 bases, with 15 bases between the two germline ends. CDR3 size: 14 residues. Germline CDR1 is MNHEY and CDR2 is SMNVEV (reference sequence). The CDR3: CASRIRGGNQPQHF. Here the CDR3 DNA reads TGTGCCAGCCGGATCAGGGGAGGGAATCAGCCCCAGCATTTT.

The chain employs TRBV6-4 and TRBJ2-6; D is unclear. This CDR3 contains 15 residues. Trimming cost V 2 bases and J 0 bases, with 5 bases left between them. The germline V gene has CDR1 MRHNA and CDR2 SNTAGT. Here the CDR3 reads CASSDPNSGANVLTF. For the CDR3, the DNA is TGTGCCAGCAGTGACCCCAACTCTGGGGCCAACGTCCTGACTTTC.

The chain links TRBV2 to TRBJ1-2, with 7 nucleotides matching TRBD1. The junction had 8 bases not matched to a gene; V was cut back by 7 bases and J by 3 bases. The CDR3 consists of 14 residues. Germline-derived CDR1 and CDR2 are SNHLY and FYNNEI. CDR3 in DNA: TGTGCCAGCACCACAACCGGGACAGACTATGGCTACACCTTC. Residues: CASTTTGTDYGYTF.

This clone was seen a single time. V usage is TRBV4-1 and J usage is TRBJ2-5; D may be TRBD1 or TRBD2 (5 bases each). This CDR3 has 16 residues. The ends were cut back, 1 base at V and 4 bases at J, with 16 bases in the middle. Germline CDR1 and CDR2: MGHRA and YSYEKL. CDR3 residues: CASSQGDGPTRETQYF. As DNA, the CDR3 is TGCGCCAGCAGCCAAGGGGACGGGCCGACAAGAGAGACCCAGTACTTC.

The rearrangement joins TRBV4-3 to TRBJ2-5; D is perhaps TRBD1 (6 bases). CDR3 length: 15 residues. Germline V lookup: CDR1 LGHNA, CDR2 YSLEER. V lost 0 bases and J lost 4, with 12 bases in between. The CDR3 region is CASSQDTGLGETQYF. The CDR3, as DNA: TGCGCCAGCAGCCAAGATACAGGGTTAGGAGAGACCCAGTACTTC.

V usage is TRBV7-2 and J usage is TRBJ2-7; no firm D call. The CDR3 extends over 16 amino acids. The V end lost 5 bases, the J end lost 0 bases, and 17 bases lay between the germline ends. The V gene's germline CDR1 is SGHTA and CDR2 FQGNSA. The DNA for the CDR3 is TGTGCCAGCAGCCTCCCTAGGGCGGATATCTCCTACGAGCAGTACTTC. Its translation: CASSLPRADISYEQYF. Full variable domain (outside the CDR3, taken from reference TRBV7-2 and TRBJ2-7): GAGVSQSPSNKVTEKGKDVELRCDPISGHTALYWYRQSLGQGLEFLIYFQGNSAPDKSGLPSDRFSAERTGGSVSTLTIQRTQQEDSAVYLCASSLPRADISYEQYFGPGTRLTVT.

The rearrangement uses TRBV6-5 and TRBJ2-2; D gene ambiguous. CDR1 is MNHEY, CDR2 SVGAGI, per germline. The V gene lost 2 bases and the J gene lost 7 bases, with 5 bases spanning the gap. The CDR3 runs 12 residues. The CDR3 DNA reads TGTGCCAGCAGTTACAAGCGCGGGGAGCTGTTTTTT. It is translated as CASSYKRGELFF.

The chain carries TRBV27 and TRBJ2-7; 12 bases match TRBD2. The germline CDR1 and CDR2 sequences are MNHEY and SMNVEV (reference sequence). Trimming at V came to 5 bases and at J to 2 bases, leaving 7 bases not matched to a gene. There are 16 residues in the CDR3. CDR3 protein: CASSRGTSGRAYEQYF. The CDR3 bases are TGTGCCAGCAGTCGCGGGACTAGCGGGCGGGCCTACGAGCAGTACTTC.

This chain joins TRBV6-5 and TRBJ2-3; the match to TRBD2 covers 8 bases. This CDR3 spans 16 amino acids. V trimming: 2 bases; J trimming: 6 bases; junction bases outside the gene matches: 10. Germline assignment: CDR1 MNHEY and CDR2 SVGAGI. The DNA of the CDR3 is TGTGCCAGCAGTTACAGGGTCGGGGGGGCCAGCGATACGCAGTATTTT. Translating gives CASSYRVGGASDTQYF.

The chain combines TRBV5-1 with TRBJ2-5; D unclear. Germline CDR1 reads SGHRS; CDR2 reads YFSETQ. This CDR3 has 14 residues. V was shortened by 7 bases and J by 0 bases, with 13 bases between the two germline ends. CDR3 nucleotide sequence: TGCGCCAGCGGTGAGGTATCGTACCAAGAGACCCAGTACTTC. Translated, it gives CASGEVSYQETQYF.